The 20 T cell receptor beta chains below all came from one sample that was sequenced in a study of graft-versus-host responses after intestinal transplantation. Antigens of these TCRs are unknown. Repertoires were generated with immunoSEQ multiplex PCR, while TCRdb's copy carries only in-frame clones and drops some. Of tens of thousands of clones in the sample, 91% were seen once. The specimen comprised unstimulated CD8+ T cells sorted from spleen or lymph node cells, sampled before intestinal transplant. Receptors were obtained from a human donor who received an intestinal transplant.

This clone appeared a single time. The chain has TRBV4-3 and TRBJ2-7; 7 bases are a match to TRBD2. Losses at the gene ends were 1 base for V and 1 base for J; bases not matched to a gene: 1. The germline CDR1 and CDR2 sequences are LGHNA and YSLEER. The CDR3 is made up of 14 amino acids. CDR3 sequence reads: CASSQGGGSYEQYF. CDR3 coding DNA: TGCGCCAGCAGCCAAGGGGGGGGTTCCTACGAGCAGTACTTC.

The chain recombines TRBV11-2 with TRBJ2-7; tentative D call: TRBD1 (5 bases). This CDR3 has 12 residues. V gave up 6 bases and J gave up 3 bases, with 9 bases separating them. The germline V gene encodes CDR1 SGHAT and CDR2 FQNNGV. In nucleotides, the CDR3 is TGTGCCAGCAGACAGACAGTCTACGAGCAGTACTTC. Its protein product is CASRQTVYEQYF.

The chain combines TRBV5-1 with TRBJ2-2; 13 bases are shared with TRBD2. CDR3 length: 18 residues. CDR1 is SGHRS, CDR2 YFSETQ, per germline. The trim removed 3 bases at V and 0 bases at J, leaving 5 bases unmatched. CDR3: CASSSRTSGGPNTGELFF. DNA for the CDR3: TGCGCCAGCAGCTCCAGGACTAGCGGGGGCCCGAACACCGGGGAGCTGTTTTTT.

This clone has a single count. The chain has TRBV2 and TRBJ2-5; unclear D gene. TRBJ2-7 matches the DNA end more closely, so the J call is doubtful. The CDR3 consists of 15 residues. CDR1 is SNHLY, CDR2 FYNNEI, per germline. The CDR3 DNA reads as TGTGCCAGCAGTGAAGCCATTCAGGCGACCTACGAGCAGTACTTC. Its translation is CASSEAIQATYEQYF.

The J gene is TRBJ2-2, the V gene TRBV7-9; 14 bases line up with TRBD2. J gave up 0 bases and V 5 bases, and 8 bases lay outside the gene matches. The length of the CDR3 is 19 residues. Germline loops: CDR1 SEHNR, CDR2 FQNEAQ (reference sequence). As DNA, the CDR3 is TGTGCCAGCAGCCCACGGACTAGCGGGGGGCCCGCGAACACCGGGGAGCTGTTTTTT. This sequence encodes CASSPRTSGGPANTGELFF.

V and J are TRBV7-9 and TRBJ1-1; 8 nucleotides match TRBD1. CDR1 and CDR2 (germline): SEHNR, FQNEAQ (reference sequence). The CDR3 length is 17 residues. V lost 4 bases and J lost 1; bases outside the gene matches: 11. The CDR3, as DNA: TGTGCCAGCAGCTCCGGACAGGGAGGGGGTTCGAACACTGAAGCTTTCTTT. Its protein product is CASSSGQGGGSNTEAFF.

The chain carries TRBV7-9 and TRBJ2-1; tentatively, D is TRBD2 (5 bases). V was pared by 4 bases and J by 4 bases, with 14 bases between. This CDR3 has 15 residues. The germline V gene has CDR1 SEHNR and CDR2 FQNEAQ (reference sequence). The CDR3 DNA is TGTGCCAGCAGCTGGCTGGAACGGGGATACAATGAGCAGTTCTTC. Its translation is CASSWLERGYNEQFF. The complete variable domain, with remaining parts taken from reference TRBV7-9 and TRBJ2-1, reads DTGVSQNPRHKITKRGQNVTFRCDPISEHNRLYWYRQTLGQGPEFLTYFQNEAQLEKSRLLSDRFSAERPKGSFSTLEIQRTEQGDSAMYLCASSWLERGYNEQFFGPGTRLTVL.

In the case of this clone: Other nucleotide sequences from this sample produce the same CDR3. This chain connects TRBV5-1 to TRBJ2-7; 7 bases align to TRBD1. CDR3 length: 13 residues. The V gene's germline CDR1 is SGHRS and CDR2 YFSETQ. Trimming cost V 3 bases and J 0 bases; bases outside gene matches: 0. The CDR3 DNA is TGCGCCAGCAGCTGGGACAGCTCCTACGAGCAGTACTTC. Protein sequence: CASSWDSSYEQYF.

This clone was detected a few times. The V call is TRBV5-6, the J call TRBJ2-7; D perhaps matches TRBD1 (5 bases). The CDR3 is 16 residues long. From germline, CDR1 is SGHDT and CDR2 YYEEEE. Trimming took off 1 base at V and 0 bases at J, with 14 bases between the two ends. CDR3 nucleotides: TGTGCCAGCAGCTTGCCCACAGGCGATAGCTCCTACGAGCAGTACTTC. This codes for CASSLPTGDSSYEQYF.

This chain uses TRBV7-9 with TRBJ1-4; TRBD1 aligns across 9 bases. This CDR3 is 16 amino acids long. Germline V gives CDR1 SEHNR, CDR2 FQNEAQ (reference sequence). The V segment lost 5 bases and the J segment 1 base; nucleotides outside the gene matches: 5. In DNA, the CDR3 is TGTGCCAGCAGCGCGACAGGGGGAGAAACTAATGAAAAACTGTTTTTT. Protein sequence: CASSATGGETNEKLFF.

This clone was observed a single time. The chain links TRBV7-9 to TRBJ2-1, with 9 bases lining up with TRBD1. Germline V gene data show CDR1 as SEHNR and CDR2 as FQNEAQ (reference sequence). Trimming removed 0 bases from V and 3 bases from J; junction bases left unmatched: 3. The CDR3 spans 16 residues. The CDR3 coding sequence is TGTGCCAGCAGCTTAGCAACAGGGGGCCACTACAATGAGCAGTTCTTC. Encoded protein: CASSLATGGHYNEQFF.

The chain recombines TRBV30 with TRBJ1-1, with TRBD1 identical over 7 bases. This CDR3 has 14 amino acids. Trimming at V came to 4 bases and at J to 6 bases, leaving 11 bases not matched to a gene. The germline CDR1 and CDR2 sequences are GTSNPN and SVGIG (reference sequence). The CDR3 bases are TGTGCCTGGAACACAGGGGTTGGGTCGTCTGAAGCTTTCTTT. As protein: CAWNTGVGSSEAFF.

The chain joins TRBV9 to TRBJ1-1; D is perhaps TRBD1 (5 bases). The germline V gene encodes CDR1 SGDLS and CDR2 YYNGEE. The V end was cut by 4 bases, the J end by 4 bases, with 20 bases between. This CDR3 comprises 16 residues. CDR3 in amino acids: CASSPRGGVYITEAFF. DNA for the CDR3: TGTGCCAGCAGCCCAAGGGGAGGGGTCTACATCACTGAAGCTTTCTTT.

The rearrangement uses TRBV13 and TRBJ2-1; TRBD2 matches at 8 bases. This CDR3 has 15 residues. Germline assignment: CDR1 PRHDT and CDR2 FYEKMQ (reference sequence). J gave up 4 bases and V 5 bases, and 7 bases lay outside the gene matches. CDR3 region: CASSTLAGGYNEQFF. The CDR3 nucleotides read TGTGCCAGCAGCACCCTAGCGGGCGGATACAATGAGCAGTTCTTC.

The rearrangement links TRBV5-6 to TRBJ1-1, with D perhaps TRBD1 (5 bases). The germline V gene encodes CDR1 SGHDT and CDR2 YYEEEE. The V end was cut by 4 bases, the J end by 0 bases, with 7 bases between. The CDR3 has 13 residues. The CDR3 sequence is CASSATVNTEAFF. The CDR3 nucleotides are TGTGCCAGCAGCGCGACAGTGAACACTGAAGCTTTCTTT. Supplemented by reference TRBV5-6 and TRBJ1-1, the full variable domain reads DAGVTQSPTHLIKTRGQQVTLRCSPKSGHDTVSWYQQALGQGPQFIFQYYEEEERQRGNFPDRFSGHQFPNYSSELNVNALLLGDSALYLCASSATVNTEAFFGQGTRLTVV.

The J gene is TRBJ1-5, the V gene TRBV6-1, with no clear D. This CDR3 comprises 12 residues. Germline V gene data show CDR1 as MNHNS and CDR2 as SASEGT. V lost 6 bases, J lost 4 bases, and 7 bases lay in between. As DNA, the CDR3 is TGTGCCAGCAGGGCCGAAAATCAGCCCCAGCATTTT. It specifies CASRAENQPQHF.

This clone was detected only once. The chain combines TRBV5-4 with TRBJ2-3; 12 bases line up with TRBD1. The CDR3 consists of 16 residues. Germline V lookup: CDR1 SGHNT, CDR2 YYREEE (reference sequence). V shed 4 bases, J shed 4 bases, and the junction held 7 bases outside the gene matches. The CDR3 region is CASSPLGQGASDTQYF. Here the CDR3 DNA reads TGTGCCAGCAGCCCGCTGGGACAGGGGGCTTCAGATACGCAGTATTTT.

V is TRBV4-2 and J is TRBJ2-3; TRBD2 matches 9 bases. The V gene end was trimmed by 3 bases and the J gene end by 5 bases; junction bases not matched to a gene: 9. CDR1 is LGHNA, CDR2 YNFKEQ, per germline. This CDR3 spans 16 amino acids. The DNA for the CDR3 is TGTGCCAGCAGCCAGGCGAGCGGGAGGATAGAAGATACGCAGTATTTT. Amino acid sequence: CASSQASGRIEDTQYF.

This CDR3 reads CASSQALGWEQFF. Here the CDR3 DNA reads TGCGCCAGCAGCCAAGCTCTCGGTTGGGAGCAGTTCTTC. V is TRBV4-1 and J is TRBJ2-1; D not certain. The CDR3 consists of 13 residues. The germline gives CDR1 MGHRA, CDR2 YSYEKL. Trimming took off 1 base at V and 10 bases at J, with 11 bases between the two ends.

The chain recombines TRBV30 with TRBJ2-4, with 7 bases fitting TRBD2. This CDR3 has 14 residues. Losses at the gene ends were 3 bases for V and 8 bases for J; bases not matched to a gene: 10. Germline V gives CDR1 GTSNPN, CDR2 SVGIG (reference sequence). CDR3 sequence reads: CAWSWAPGGDIQYF. The CDR3 DNA is TGTGCCTGGAGCTGGGCCCCGGGAGGAGACATTCAGTACTTC.